These 9 T cell receptor beta chains share one sample of origin, sequenced in a study of blood T cells in healthy people across ages. For the second PCR, which ran for about 7 to 11 cycles, a sample-barcoded 5' primer and a J-beta primer mix were used. TCRdb re-called the 5' RACE reads with MiXCR, one entry per CDR3 protein. The sample carries 1.5 million to 2 million distinct CDR3 sequences, about 35% recorded once. Sequencing used blood. All receptors derive from a woman aged 25 to 39 in good health.

The chain couples TRBV7-8 to TRBJ2-1; D is unresolved. V gave up 5 bases and J gave up 6 bases, with 17 bases separating them. CDR3 size: 15 residues. CDR1 is SGHVS and CDR2 is FQNEAQ in the germline V gene. In DNA, the CDR3 is TGTGCCAGCAGCCTCCGGGTCTCTGCCTCCAATGAGCAGTTCTTC. As protein: CASSLRVSASNEQFF.

The rearrangement links TRBV7-9 to TRBJ2-7; TRBD1 is a possible D gene (6 bases). Trimming left V 1 base short and J 3 bases short, with 10 bases between. Germline CDR1 reads SEHNR; CDR2 reads FQNEAQ (reference sequence). This CDR3 has 14 residues. The CDR3 protein is CASSLDAGDYEQYF. For the CDR3, the DNA is TGTGCCAGCAGCTTAGACGCAGGGGACTACGAGCAGTACTTC.

This clonotype was found a few times. CDR3: CASEGLAGDLGQETQYF. The CDR3 nucleotides are TGTGCCAGTGAAGGACTAGCGGGAGATTTGGGGCAAGAGACCCAGTACTTC. This chain uses TRBV7-2 with TRBJ2-5; TRBD2 matches at 13 bases. With 9 bases clipped from V and 2 bases from J, the junction kept 12 bases outside the gene matches. Germline assignment: CDR1 SGHTA and CDR2 FQGNSA. CDR3 length: 17 amino acids.

The rearrangement joins TRBV15 to TRBJ2-2, with TRBD1 as a possible D gene (5 bases). V was shortened by 0 bases and J by 6 bases, with 11 bases between the two germline ends. Germline CDR1 and CDR2: LNHNV and YYDKDF (reference sequence). The length of the CDR3 is 15 residues. CDR3 sequence: CATSRDSTGAGELFF. DNA for the CDR3: TGTGCCACCAGCAGAGATAGCACAGGTGCCGGGGAGCTGTTTTTT.

The J gene is TRBJ1-5, the V gene TRBV20-1, with a possible D match to TRBD1 (6 bases). Trimming pared 5 bases from V and 2 bases from J, leaving 13 bases between. The CDR3 has 14 amino acids. The V gene's germline CDR1 is DFQATT and CDR2 SNEGSKA (reference sequence). This CDR3 reads CSASRGSGNQPQHF. CDR3 sequence (DNA): TGCAGTGCTTCAAGGGGGTCGGGCAATCAGCCCCAGCATTTT.

This clonotype was recorded a few times. The CDR3 coding sequence is TGCAGCGTTGGACTAGCGGGAGGGATCGCCTACGAGCAGTACTTC. Its protein is CSVGLAGGIAYEQYF. This chain uses TRBV29-1 with TRBJ2-7; 14 positions agree with TRBD2. The germline V gene encodes CDR1 SQVTM and CDR2 ANQGSEA. Unmatched junction bases numbered 4, after V lost 4 bases and J lost 2 bases. This CDR3 is built from 15 residues.

For this clonotype: Mismatch with germline at one junction end may stem from a read error. The chain carries TRBV20-1 and TRBJ1-1; the match to TRBD1 covers 7 bases. Germline loops: CDR1 DFQATT, CDR2 SNEGSKA (reference sequence). This CDR3 has 11 residues. This CDR3 reads CSADRDTGAFF. The CDR3 nucleotides are TGCAGTGCAGACAGGGACACTGGAGCTTTCTTT.

Here the CDR3 reads CSAKGTSGGINEQFF. CDR3 in DNA: TGCAGTGCTAAAGGGACTAGCGGGGGAATCAATGAGCAGTTCTTC. This chain connects TRBV20-1 to TRBJ2-1, with 14 bases matching TRBD2. Germline V gene lookup returns CDR1 DFQATT and CDR2 SNEGSKA (reference sequence). J was trimmed by 6 bases and V by 4 bases; bases with no gene match: 5. The CDR3 is 15 residues long.

The table lists this clonotype with a count of one. Being one base from a much bigger clone, this may be a read error. This sequence joins TRBV6-1 and TRBJ2-7; D may correspond to TRBD1 or TRBD2 (7 bases each). Germline CDR1 MNHNS, CDR2 SASEGT. This CDR3 has 15 amino acids. As DNA, the CDR3 is TGTGCCAGCAGTGAATCGGGGGAGGGGGCCTACAAGCAGTACTTC. This gives the protein CASSESGEGAYKQYF.